The clone carrying this T cell receptor beta chain has a count of ten or more. Each diagnosis drew on symptoms, thyroxine, TRAb, thyroid ultrasound and orbital computed tomography findings. The sample comes from a study of T cells in Graves' hyperthyroidism and ophthalmopathy. Amplification yielded TCR beta CDR3 regions, with RNA transcripts as the source. HTBI primers were used for first-round RT-PCR of the TCR CDR3. Using its own MiXCR run on the multiplex PCR reads, TCRdb lists one record per CDR3 protein. Of almost 350,000 distinct CDR3 sequences listed, about a sixth are singletons. Trimming removed 8 bases from V and 1 base from J, with 5 bases in between. CDR3 length: 10 residues. Germline V lookup: CDR1 GTSNPN, CDR2 SVGIG (reference sequence).

The receptor was isolated from a woman in her 40s with Graves' ophthalmopathy. Sample: blood. The V call is TRBV30, the J call TRBJ1-1; D gene ambiguous. CDR3 DNA sequence: TGTGCCCACAAGAACACTGAAGCTTTCTTT. It encodes CAHKNTEAFF.